This TCR beta chain was obtained from a study of T cell repertoires in cytomegalovirus infection. Turning to this clonotype: The antigen is undetermined.

The V and J ends lost 5 bases and 3 bases, in that order; junction bases with no gene match: 13. This CDR3 is 16 amino acids long. CDR1 is SGHVS, CDR2 FQNEAQ, per germline. From the reads, TCRdb called clonotypes with MiXCR, one entry per CDR3 protein. The sample gives about 220,000 distinct CDR3 sequences, about 39% of which show up once; approximately 60% is in the top ten. The sample in question was CD8+ T cells from cultured PBMCs, obtained from culture after CMV antigen stimulation. The clonotype originates from a human donor in good health (CMV status not recorded). Some clones in this sample may be carry-over from other donors' samples. The chain employs TRBV7-8 and TRBJ2-7; TRBD1 agrees at 7 bases. The CDR3 protein is CASSVDRDQIYYEQYF. The CDR3 nucleotides are TGTGCCAGCAGCGTCGACAGGGATCAAATATACTACGAGCAGTACTTC.